The sample holds one count of the clone carrying this T cell receptor beta chain. This sample was taken from a study of T cell responses to AZD1222 COVID-19 vaccine. TCRdb's table, derived via immunoSEQ multiplex PCR, lists solely in-frame clones and lacks some. The table includes around 100,000 clones, about 90% detected once. CDR1 is SGHRS and CDR2 is YFSETQ in the germline V gene. Between the trimmed V and J ends, which lost 4 bases and 4 bases, there was a span of 12 bases. The CDR3 covers 13 residues. Sequenced here: peripheral blood, sampled on day 0 of MenACWY control vaccination. The chain employs TRBV5-1 and TRBJ2-7, with D hard to call. This clonotype was obtained from an adult in good health. In DNA, the CDR3 is TGCGCCAGCAGCCCCTACAGCCGTTACGAGCAGTACTTC. Protein product: CASSPYSRYEQYF.